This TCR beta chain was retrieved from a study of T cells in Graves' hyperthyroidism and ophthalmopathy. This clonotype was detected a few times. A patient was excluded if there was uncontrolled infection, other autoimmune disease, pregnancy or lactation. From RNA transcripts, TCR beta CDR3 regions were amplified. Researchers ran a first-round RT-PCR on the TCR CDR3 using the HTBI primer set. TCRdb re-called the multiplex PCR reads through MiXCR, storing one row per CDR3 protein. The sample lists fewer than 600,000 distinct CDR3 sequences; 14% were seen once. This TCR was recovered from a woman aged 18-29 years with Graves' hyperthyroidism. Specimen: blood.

The CDR3 loop reads CATSDSDEFYGYTF. CDR3 DNA sequence: TGTGCCACCAGTGACTCGGACGAGTTCTATGGCTACACCTTC. The rearrangement uses TRBV24-1 and TRBJ1-2; no firm D call. This CDR3 is 14 amino acids long. V was trimmed by 4 bases and J by 4 bases, leaving 12 bases between them. Germline V gives CDR1 KGHDR, CDR2 SFDVKD.